One sample yielded the 21 T cell receptor beta chains listed below, sequenced in a study of blood T cell repertoires in COVID-19. Libraries were prepared by immunoSEQ multiplex PCR; TCRdb keeps only in-frame clonotypes and omits some of them. The table records roughly 220,000 clones, around three quarters of them present only once. Material for sequencing was peripheral blood. These receptors originate from a woman aged 70-85 years with acute or convalescent COVID-19.

The gene calls are TRBV3-1 (or the pseudogene TRBV3-2) and TRBJ1-5; D unclear. The V gene lost 2 bases and the J gene lost 2 bases, with 10 bases spanning the gap. The CDR3 runs to 15 residues. Germline CDR1 is LGHDT and CDR2 is YNNKEL (reference sequence). CDR3 protein: CASSQQYAGNQPQHF. In DNA, the CDR3 is TGTGCCAGCAGCCAACAATACGCGGGCAATCAGCCCCAGCATTTT.

The rearrangement links TRBV19 to TRBJ1-2, with D tentatively TRBD1 (6 bases). Germline V lookup: CDR1 LNHDA, CDR2 SQIVND (reference sequence). The CDR3 runs to 12 residues. Trimming cost V 11 bases and J 6 bases, with 16 bases left between them. CDR3 sequence: CAGYRVGNGYTF. The DNA for the CDR3 is TGTGCCGGGTACAGGGTAGGGAATGGCTACACCTTC.

The J gene is TRBJ1-4, the V gene TRBV27, with 9 nucleotides matching TRBD1. The CDR3 is 14 residues long. Germline assignment: CDR1 MNHEY and CDR2 SMNVEV (reference sequence). The V gene end was trimmed by 5 bases and the J gene end by 7 bases; junction bases not matched to a gene: 5. The CDR3 DNA reads as TGTGCCAGCAGTCGGGACAGGGTGGGTGAAAAACTGTTTTTT. Protein sequence: CASSRDRVGEKLFF. Drawing the rest from reference TRBV27 and TRBJ1-4, the complete variable domain is EAQVTQNPRYLITVTGKKLTVTCSQNMNHEYMSWYRQDPGLGLRQIYYSMNVEVTDKGDVPEGYKVSRKEKRNFPLILESPSPNQTSLYFCASSRDRVGEKLFFGSGTQLSVL.

The rearrangement links TRBV5-4 to TRBJ2-2; D is uncertain. The CDR3 is 15 residues long. V was clipped by 4 bases and J by 0 bases, with 10 bases between them. Germline V gene sequence: CDR1 SGHNT, CDR2 YYREEE (reference sequence). The CDR3 spells CASSDRVTNTGELFF. The CDR3 bases are TGTGCCAGCAGCGACCGGGTCACGAACACCGGGGAGCTGTTTTTT.

V is TRBV5-1 and J is TRBJ2-7; D is unresolved. CDR1 and CDR2 (germline): SGHRS, YFSETQ. V lost 0 bases and J 7 bases, leaving 17 bases between the germline ends. CDR3 length equals 15 residues. Here the CDR3 reads CASSLEVGPQREQYF. The CDR3 coding sequence is TGCGCCAGCAGCTTGGAGGTCGGCCCCCAGAGGGAGCAGTACTTC.

V and J are TRBV2 and TRBJ2-5; 8 bases agree with TRBD2. Germline CDR1 SNHLY, CDR2 FYNNEI. J gave up 1 base and V 8 bases, and 3 bases lay outside the gene matches. CDR3 length: 13 residues. CDR3 loop: CASWAGGQETQYF. In DNA, the CDR3 is TGTGCCAGCTGGGCGGGGGGCCAAGAGACCCAGTACTTC.

The chain links TRBV28 to TRBJ2-2, with D hard to call. Germline V lookup: CDR1 MDHEN, CDR2 SYDVKM. The V end lost 5 bases, the J end lost 3 bases, and 7 bases lay between the germline ends. The CDR3 is 13 residues long. CDR3 amino acids: CASSKSDTGELFF. CDR3 coding DNA: TGTGCCAGCAGTAAATCCGACACCGGGGAGCTGTTTTTT.

The J gene is TRBJ2-7, the V gene TRBV28, with 8 bases identical to TRBD2. The CDR3 runs to 15 residues. V trimming: 5 bases; J trimming: 3 bases; junction bases outside the gene matches: 9. Germline CDR1 MDHEN, CDR2 SYDVKM. As DNA, the CDR3 is TGTGCCAGCAGTCCCCGACTAGCGACCTTCTACGAGCAGTACTTC. This gives the protein CASSPRLATFYEQYF.

CDR3 region: CASSILVRQNTEAFF. DNA of the CDR3: TGTGCCAGTAGTATTTTGGTGAGACAGAACACTGAAGCTTTCTTT. The chain employs TRBV19 and TRBJ1-1; unclear D gene. This CDR3 spans 15 amino acids. In germline, CDR1 is LNHDA, CDR2 SQIVND (reference sequence). Trimming shortened V by 3 bases and J by 1 base, and 12 bases separated the two germline ends.

This chain uses TRBV9 with TRBJ1-4; 7 nucleotides line up with TRBD1. Unmatched junction bases numbered 7, after V lost 0 bases and J lost 8 bases. The CDR3 is made up of 15 amino acids. From germline, CDR1 is SGDLS and CDR2 YYNGEE. CDR3 residues: CASSVDQGVNEKLFF. CDR3 bases: TGTGCCAGCAGCGTAGACCAGGGGGTTAACGAAAAACTGTTTTTT.

CDR3 protein: CASASDRSTDTQYF. The CDR3 coding sequence is TGCGCCAGCGCTTCGGACAGGAGCACAGATACGCAGTATTTT. V usage is TRBV5-1 and J usage is TRBJ2-3, with 7 bases lining up with TRBD1. Looked up from germline, CDR1 is SGHRS and CDR2 is YFSETQ. Germline trimming cut 7 bases from V and 0 bases from J; bases unmatched to any gene: 5. This CDR3 is built from 14 residues.

This clone was found a few times. CDR3: CASSRGNLASGNTIYF. The CDR3, as DNA: TGTGCCAGCTCACGCGGTAACCTAGCCTCTGGAAACACCATATATTTT. The V and J genes are TRBV18 and TRBJ1-3; D is ambiguous. V was cut by 4 bases and J by 0 bases, with 13 bases left in between. Germline V gene lookup returns CDR1 KGHSH and CDR2 LQKENI. This CDR3 has 16 amino acids.

The rearrangement uses TRBV5-4 and TRBJ2-5, with 9 nucleotides matching TRBD2. V was pared by 2 bases and J by 4 bases, with 3 bases of the junction left unmatched. Germline loops: CDR1 SGHNT, CDR2 YYREEE (reference sequence). The CDR3 has 14 residues. The CDR3 region is CASSLAGGRETQYF. The DNA of the CDR3 is TGTGCCAGCAGCTTAGCGGGAGGACGAGAGACCCAGTACTTC. Together with reference TRBV5-4 and TRBJ2-5, the CDR3 gives the full variable domain: ETGVTQSPTHLIKTRGQQVTLRCSSQSGHNTVSWYQQALGQGPQFIFQYYREEENGRGNFPPRFSGLQFPNYSSELNVNALELDDSALYLCASSLAGGRETQYFGPGTRLLVL.

The chain has TRBV6-1 and TRBJ1-5, with D possibly being TRBD1 (6 bases). The V gene's germline CDR1 is MNHNS and CDR2 SASEGT. V lost 1 base and J 6 bases, leaving 16 bases between the germline ends. This CDR3 is 16 amino acids long. The CDR3 nucleotides are TGTGCCAGCAGTGAAGGGGGATGGGACATGAGTCAGCCCCAGCATTTT. It encodes CASSEGGWDMSQPQHF.

The CDR3 here is CASNTGGTFYNEQFF. The CDR3, as DNA: TGTGCCAGCAATACAGGGGGCACTTTTTACAATGAGCAGTTCTTC. The chain carries TRBV7-2 and TRBJ2-1; 9 nucleotides agree with TRBD1. This CDR3 is built from 15 residues. V lost 7 bases and J lost 4; bases outside the gene matches: 8. Germline V gene sequence: CDR1 SGHTA, CDR2 FQGNSA.

The chain is built from TRBV27 and TRBJ2-5; 11 positions agree with TRBD1. CDR1 and CDR2 from the germline V gene are MNHEY and SMNVEV (reference sequence). V shed 2 bases, J shed 3 bases, and the junction held 8 bases outside the gene matches. This CDR3 contains 17 residues. The CDR3 is CASSLRSGTGGEETQYF. The CDR3 DNA reads as TGTGCCAGCAGTTTACGTTCCGGGACAGGGGGTGAAGAGACCCAGTACTTC.

The V gene is TRBV10-3, the J gene TRBJ1-4, with D perhaps matching TRBD1 (5 bases). Germline values: CDR1 ENHRY, CDR2 SYGVKD. The CDR3 sequence is 16 residues long. The germline V and J ends were trimmed by 0 bases and 7 bases, with 15 bases remaining between them. Here the CDR3 DNA reads TGTGCCATCAGTGAGTCTAAAGGGGATCTGGGTGAAAAACTGTTTTTT. It is translated as CAISESKGDLGEKLFF.

This chain links TRBV5-1 with TRBJ2-3; maybe TRBD2 (5 bases). V gave up 0 bases and J gave up 3 bases, with 11 bases separating them. This CDR3 has 15 amino acids. Germline V lookup: CDR1 SGHRS, CDR2 YFSETQ. CDR3 coding DNA: TGCGCCAGCAGCTTGGGGACTCAAACTACAGATACGCAGTATTTT. This translates into CASSLGTQTTDTQYF.

With respect to this clone: This CDR3 is also generated by other DNA sequences in the sample. The V and J genes are TRBV3-1 (or the pseudogene TRBV3-2) and TRBJ2-1, with unresolved D. Trimming pared 1 base from V and 6 bases from J, leaving 4 bases between. Germline CDR1 reads LGHDT; CDR2 reads YNNKEL (reference sequence). This CDR3 region has 12 residues. The CDR3 DNA reads TGTGCCAGCAGCCAAGGGGCCAATGAGCAGTTCTTC. This codes for CASSQGANEQFF.

The chain carries TRBV7-2 and TRBJ1-5; D gene uncertain. Germline V gene lookup returns CDR1 SGHTA and CDR2 FQGNSA. Trimming shortened V by 2 bases and J by 9 bases, and 8 bases separated the two germline ends. There are 12 residues in the CDR3. DNA of the CDR3: TGTGCCAGCAGCTTACTGGGCCTGCCCCAGCATTTT. It specifies CASSLLGLPQHF.

The chain recombines TRBV28 with TRBJ2-3, with 12 nucleotides matching TRBD2. The germline V gene has CDR1 MDHEN and CDR2 SYDVKM. Trimming cost V 2 bases and J 4 bases; bases outside gene matches: 1. This CDR3 has 15 residues. Here the CDR3 reads CASSLLAGGPDTQYF. CDR3 nucleotide sequence: TGTGCCAGCAGTTTACTAGCGGGAGGGCCAGATACGCAGTATTTT.